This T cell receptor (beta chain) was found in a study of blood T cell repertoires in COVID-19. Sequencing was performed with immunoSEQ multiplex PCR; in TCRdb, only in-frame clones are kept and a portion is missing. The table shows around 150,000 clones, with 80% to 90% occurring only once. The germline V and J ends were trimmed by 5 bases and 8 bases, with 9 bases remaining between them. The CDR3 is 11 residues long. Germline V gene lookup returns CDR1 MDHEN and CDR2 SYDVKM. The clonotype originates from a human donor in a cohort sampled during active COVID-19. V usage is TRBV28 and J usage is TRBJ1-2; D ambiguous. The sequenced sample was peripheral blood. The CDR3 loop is CASSPRVGYTF. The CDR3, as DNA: TGTGCCAGCAGTCCCCGAGTGGGCTACACCTTC.